The 18 T cell receptor beta chains presented below share a single source sample, sequenced in a study of blood T cell repertoires in COVID-19. The protocol was immunoSEQ multiplex PCR, while the TCRdb copy is restricted to in-frame clones and leaves out a portion. The sample yields 150,000 to 200,000 clones, about 83% seen once. Material for sequencing was peripheral blood. The receptor source for this set is a woman aged 80 or over with acute or convalescent COVID-19.

The V call is TRBV18, the J call TRBJ2-7, with TRBD1 identical over 7 bases. V trimming: 0 bases; J trimming: 5 bases; junction bases outside the gene matches: 4. The CDR3 extends over 14 amino acids. Germline CDR1 is KGHSH and CDR2 is LQKENI. CDR3 DNA sequence: TGTGCCAGCTCACCACCAGACAGGGTCCACGAGCAGTACTTC. Protein: CASSPPDRVHEQYF. Complete variable domain (other parts from reference TRBV18 and TRBJ2-7): NAGVMQNPRHLVRRRGQEARLRCSPMKGHSHVYWYRQLPEEGLKFMVYLQKENIIDESGMPKERFSAEFPKEGPSILRIQQVVRGDSAAYFCASSPPDRVHEQYFGPGTRLTVT.

This clone is a singleton in its sample. This chain's CDR3 is CSVATGRGSGYTF. The CDR3 DNA is TGCAGCGTTGCCACGGGCAGGGGGAGTGGCTACACCTTC. The chain joins TRBV29-1 to TRBJ1-2, with TRBD1 matching 7 bases. The J segment lost 7 bases and the V segment lost 4 bases, leaving 9 bases of the junction unmatched. Germline V CDR1 and CDR2: SQVTM, ANQGSEA. The CDR3 contains 13 residues.

V gene TRBV7-9 combines with J gene TRBJ2-2; possible D gene TRBD2, 5 bases. The germline V gene has CDR1 SEHNR and CDR2 FQNEAQ (reference sequence). The CDR3 runs 14 residues. Trimming took off 1 base at V and 3 bases at J, with 6 bases between the two ends. This CDR3 is CASSLVGDTGELFF. The CDR3 DNA sequence: TGTGCCAGCAGCTTAGTGGGAGACACCGGGGAGCTGTTTTTT.

The chain is built from TRBV7-3 and TRBJ2-3; D is undetermined. The CDR3 has 13 amino acids. CDR1 and CDR2 (germline): SGHTA, FQGTGA. V lost 5 bases and J lost 4, with 10 bases in between. CDR3 loop: CASSQDQADTQYF. The CDR3 nucleotides are TGTGCCAGCAGCCAGGATCAGGCAGATACGCAGTATTTT.

This chain connects TRBV11-2 to TRBJ2-1; 7 bases are shared with TRBD2. This CDR3 is 14 amino acids long. CDR1 is SGHAT, CDR2 FQNNGV, per germline. The ends lost 4 bases at V and 13 bases at J; junction bases unmatched: 13. The CDR3 DNA reads TGTGCCAGCAGCTCAACCCTCCTCGCGGGGGTCCAGTTCTTC. Translated, it gives CASSSTLLAGVQFF.

The CDR3 region is CASSQAAEAFF. The CDR3 DNA sequence: TGTGCCAGCAGCCAAGCAGCTGAAGCTTTCTTT. The chain links TRBV3-1 (or the pseudogene TRBV3-2) to TRBJ1-1; D gene unclear. CDR3 length: 11 residues. Trimming cost V 1 base and J 6 bases, with 3 bases left between them. Germline V gives CDR1 LGHDT, CDR2 YNNKEL (reference sequence).

The J gene is TRBJ1-1, the V gene TRBV7-3, with D perhaps TRBD1 (5 bases). The V and J ends lost 3 bases and 8 bases respectively, with 13 bases between them. Germline-derived CDR1 and CDR2 are SGHTA and FQGTGA. The CDR3 length is 13 residues. The CDR3 is CASSLDARGEAFF. In DNA form, the CDR3 reads TGTGCCAGCAGCTTGGACGCTCGGGGGGAAGCTTTCTTT. Complete variable domain (other parts from reference TRBV7-3 and TRBJ1-1): GAGVSQTPSNKVTEKGKYVELRCDPISGHTALYWYRQSLGQGPEFLIYFQGTGAADDSGLPNDRFFAVRPEGSVSTLKIQRTERGDSAVYLCASSLDARGEAFFGQGTRLTVV.

V gene TRBV5-6 combines with J gene TRBJ2-3, with 9 bases fitting TRBD1. The CDR3 extends over 14 amino acids. V lost 4 bases and J lost 4; bases outside the gene matches: 4. The germline V gene has CDR1 SGHDT and CDR2 YYEEEE. The CDR3 DNA is TGTGCCAGCAGCGGACAGGGGTGGGCAGATACGCAGTATTTT. It yields the protein CASSGQGWADTQYF.

The chain links TRBV30 to TRBJ1-2; D perhaps matches TRBD1 (5 bases). V was shortened by 0 bases and J by 3 bases, with 8 bases between the two germline ends. The CDR3 sequence is 13 residues long. Germline CDR1 GTSNPN, CDR2 SVGIG (reference sequence). CDR3 DNA: TGTGCCTGGAGTGTACAGGATCACTATGGCTACACCTTC. Translated: CAWSVQDHYGYTF.

This clone showed up just once. The chain couples TRBV7-6 to TRBJ1-2, with 7 bases that match TRBD1. With 2 bases clipped from V and 8 bases from J, the junction kept 14 bases outside the gene matches. The CDR3 totals 16 residues. Per germline, CDR1 SGHVS and CDR2 FNYEAQ. The chain's CDR3 is CASSLLQQGRLGGYTF. The CDR3 coding sequence is TGTGCCAGCAGCTTACTTCAACAGGGGAGGCTGGGCGGCTACACCTTC.

J is TRBJ1-2 and V is TRBV7-2; 9 nucleotides match TRBD1. Unmatched junction bases numbered 5, after V lost 4 bases and J lost 2 bases. Looked up from germline, CDR1 is SGHTA and CDR2 is FQGNSA. The CDR3 extends over 15 amino acids. CDR3 protein: CASSSKGQGNYGYTF. CDR3 DNA sequence: TGTGCCAGCAGCTCGAAAGGACAGGGGAACTATGGCTACACCTTC.

This clone was counted only a few times. V and J are TRBV6-5 and TRBJ1-2; 8 nucleotides align to TRBD1. Germline values: CDR1 MNHEY, CDR2 SVGAGI. This CDR3 has 13 amino acids. J gave up 8 bases and V 6 bases, and 8 bases lay outside the gene matches. The CDR3 loop reads CASRETGAEGYTF. As DNA, the CDR3 is TGTGCCAGCAGAGAGACAGGGGCGGAGGGCTACACCTTC.

The genes are TRBV5-1 and TRBJ2-7; 10 bases line up with TRBD2. The V gene end was trimmed by 1 base and the J gene end by 3 bases; junction bases not matched to a gene: 4. CDR1 is SGHRS, CDR2 YFSETQ, per germline. The CDR3 has 15 amino acids. DNA of the CDR3: TGCGCCAGCAGCTTGTGGACTAGCGGAAGCTACGAGCAGTACTTC. This translates into CASSLWTSGSYEQYF.

The chain joins TRBV20-1 to TRBJ1-2; D is perhaps TRBD1 (5 bases). The germline gives CDR1 DFQATT, CDR2 SNEGSKA (reference sequence). This CDR3 is 14 amino acids long. The V and J ends lost 3 bases and 2 bases respectively, with 13 bases between them. The CDR3 loop is CSASAGAENYGYTF. The CDR3 nucleotides read TGCAGTGCTAGTGCTGGGGCCGAAAACTATGGCTACACCTTC.

CDR3 protein: CASSLGTNQETQYF. The CDR3 DNA sequence: TGTGCCAGCAGCTTGGGGACAAACCAAGAGACCCAGTACTTC. The chain links TRBV5-4 to TRBJ2-5; possibly TRBD1 for D (5 bases). The CDR3 extends over 14 amino acids. V was trimmed by 0 bases and J by 0 bases, leaving 6 bases between them. The germline CDR1 and CDR2 sequences are SGHNT and YYREEE (reference sequence). The complete variable domain, with remaining parts taken from reference TRBV5-4 and TRBJ2-5, reads ETGVTQSPTHLIKTRGQQVTLRCSSQSGHNTVSWYQQALGQGPQFIFQYYREEENGRGNFPPRFSGLQFPNYSSELNVNALELDDSALYLCASSLGTNQETQYFGPGTRLLVL.

The chain links TRBV5-1 to TRBJ1-5; D not certain. The V and J ends lost 4 bases and 3 bases respectively, with 11 bases between them. Germline V lookup: CDR1 SGHRS, CDR2 YFSETQ. The CDR3 length is 14 residues. CDR3 nucleotide sequence: TGCGCCAGCAGCGCAACGGGTATCAATCAGCCCCAGCATTTT. As protein: CASSATGINQPQHF.

This sequence joins TRBV25-1 and TRBJ1-4, with 8 bases that match TRBD1. Germline lookup yields CDR1 MGHDK and CDR2 SYGVNS. The CDR3 consists of 16 residues. J lost 8 bases, V lost 5 bases, and 13 bases had no gene match. CDR3 loop: CASSPTWTGMAEKLFF. CDR3 DNA sequence: TGTGCCAGCAGTCCCACCTGGACAGGGATGGCGGAAAAACTGTTTTTT.

DNA for the CDR3: TGTGCCAGCAGCTTGGCGGCTAGCGCAGCAGATACGCAGTATTTT. It translates to CASSLAASAADTQYF. The V call is TRBV5-4, the J call TRBJ2-3; maybe TRBD2 (6 bases). Trimming removed 0 bases from V and 4 bases from J, with 12 bases in between. The germline gives CDR1 SGHNT, CDR2 YYREEE (reference sequence). The CDR3 length is 15 residues.